What follows is one TCR beta chain and its context. The antigen is unknown. The source of the sample is a study of cytomegalovirus exposure and HLA in healthy donors. Researchers ran the PCR with 60 Vbeta and 13 Jbeta primers. Profiled with immunoSEQ multiplex PCR; TCRdb holds only in-frame clones, not every one. This repertoire shows about 72,000 clones, around 80% found once; its top ten account for 1.5% to 2%. The CDR3 extends over 15 amino acids. Germline values: CDR1 SEHNR, CDR2 FQNEAQ (reference sequence). Trimming removed 2 bases from V and 4 bases from J; junction bases left unmatched: 5. Study-level points and caveats: No immune exposure information besides CMV serostatus was available.

Sample: PBMCs. The TCR was taken from a man younger than 35 in good health and CMV-seronegative. This sequence joins TRBV7-9 and TRBJ1-1, with 9 bases lining up with TRBD1. In DNA form, the CDR3 reads TGTGCCAGCAGCTTATGGACAGGGGCAGTCACTGAAGCTTTCTTT. As protein: CASSLWTGAVTEAFF.